These 24 T cell receptor beta chains were sequenced from one sample in a study of blood T cell repertoires in COVID-19. TCRdb keeps only in-frame clones here, not all; method: immunoSEQ multiplex PCR. The sample records 240,000 or so clones, approximately 90% being singletons. Sequenced input: peripheral blood. All receptors derive from a woman aged 40 to 50 who had recovered from COVID-19.

The chain couples TRBV7-9 to TRBJ2-1; D is perhaps TRBD2 (6 bases). The CDR3 is 15 residues long. Germline loops: CDR1 SEHNR, CDR2 FQNEAQ (reference sequence). Deletions cut 1 base from V and 10 bases from J, with 17 bases between. The CDR3 nucleotides read TGTGCCAGCAGCTTAGGGACTACAACTCCCAAAGAGCAGTTCTTC. Translated: CASSLGTTTPKEQFF.

V is TRBV20-1 and J is TRBJ1-5, with D possibly being TRBD1 (5 bases). CDR3 size: 13 residues. Germline lookup yields CDR1 DFQATT and CDR2 SNEGSKA (reference sequence). V lost 3 bases, J lost 9 bases, and 15 bases lay in between. The CDR3 DNA reads TGCAGTGCTAGTCAGGGCCCCGGGGGGCCCCAGCATTTT. Residues: CSASQGPGGPQHF.

The chain combines TRBV7-2 with TRBJ2-1; a weak D match, TRBD2 (5 bases). V shed 3 bases and J shed 7 bases, with 10 bases lying between them. The CDR3 has 13 amino acids. Germline V gene sequence: CDR1 SGHTA, CDR2 FQGNSA. The CDR3 DNA sequence: TGTGCCAGCAGCTTCGGGATCGTAAATGAGCAGTTCTTC. This gives the protein CASSFGIVNEQFF.

J is TRBJ2-1 and V is TRBV6-2 or TRBV6-3; D perhaps matches TRBD1 (6 bases). Germline CDR1 reads MNHEY; CDR2 reads SVGEGT. V was trimmed by 2 bases and J by 8 bases, leaving 19 bases between them. The CDR3 totals 16 residues. The DNA for the CDR3 is TGTGCCAGCAGTTACCCACTCAGGGGCCTGGGGGATGAGCAGTTCTTC. Amino acid sequence: CASSYPLRGLGDEQFF.

The chain carries TRBV6-5 and TRBJ1-1; TRBD1 aligns across 9 bases. The V gene end was trimmed by 7 bases and the J gene end by 0 bases; junction bases not matched to a gene: 3. The CDR3 sequence is 14 residues long. Germline V gives CDR1 MNHEY, CDR2 SVGAGI. The CDR3 DNA sequence: TGTGCCAGCACCCGGGACAGGGTGAACACTGAAGCTTTCTTT. Translation: CASTRDRVNTEAFF.

This clone was picked up a small number of times. The J gene is TRBJ1-5, the V gene TRBV2; 7 positions match TRBD1. The trim removed 4 bases at V and 5 bases at J, leaving 5 bases unmatched. The germline gives CDR1 SNHLY, CDR2 FYNNEI. The CDR3 runs to 14 residues. For the CDR3, the DNA is TGTGCCAGCAGTGCGGACAGGAGCTATCAGCCCCAGCATTTT. Protein sequence: CASSADRSYQPQHF. Full variable domain (remainder filled in from reference TRBV2 and TRBJ1-5): EPEVTQTPSHQVTQMGQEVILRCVPISNHLYFYWYRQILGQKVEFLVSFYNNEISEKSEIFDDQFSVERPDGSNFTLKIRSTKLEDSAMYFCASSADRSYQPQHFGDGTRLSIL.

CDR3 amino acids: CASSFLGPTEAFF. The CDR3 DNA is TGTGCCAGCAGTTTTTTGGGGCCCACTGAAGCTTTCTTT. The J gene is TRBJ1-1, the V gene TRBV12-3 or TRBV12-4, with D possibly TRBD1 on 5 matching bases. This CDR3 has 13 amino acids. Trimming removed 3 bases at V and 4 bases at J, with 9 bases between.

The chain joins TRBV19 to TRBJ1-5, with D perhaps TRBD1 (6 bases). The CDR3 spans 16 residues. Germline loops: CDR1 LNHDA, CDR2 SQIVND (reference sequence). The V end lost 7 bases, the J end lost 1 base, and 17 bases lay between the germline ends. CDR3 in DNA: TGTGCCAGTACCCCCTATAGGGGGTCCAGCAATCAGCCCCAGCATTTT. This codes for CASTPYRGSSNQPQHF. Together with reference TRBV19 and TRBJ1-5, the CDR3 gives the full variable domain: DGGITQSPKYLFRKEGQNVTLSCEQNLNHDAMYWYRQDPGQGLRLIYYSQIVNDFQKGDIAEGYSVSREKKESFPLTVTSAQKNPTAFYLCASTPYRGSSNQPQHFGDGTRLSIL.

Only one count was recorded for this clone. This chain connects TRBV28 to TRBJ1-4; 8 nucleotides line up with TRBD1. In germline, CDR1 is MDHEN, CDR2 SYDVKM. The CDR3 has 16 residues. V shed 3 bases and J 0 bases; nucleotides not matched to a gene: 3. CDR3 in amino acids: CASSLTGAATNEKLFF. The CDR3 nucleotides are TGTGCCAGCAGTTTGACAGGGGCTGCAACTAATGAAAAACTGTTTTTT.

The genes are TRBV27 and TRBJ1-3; D is possibly TRBD1 (6 bases). Trimming left V 8 bases short and J 7 bases short, with 21 bases between. The CDR3 has 15 amino acids. CDR1 is MNHEY, CDR2 SMNVEV, per germline (reference sequence). The CDR3 region has the DNA TGTGCCAGCGCCTCCTCCACAGGGTTTATCAACACCATATATTTT. Translation: CASASSTGFINTIYF.

The chain combines TRBV7-2 with TRBJ1-2; perhaps TRBD1 as D (6 bases). V shed 5 bases and J shed 4 bases, with 17 bases lying between them. CDR3 length: 15 amino acids. Germline V gene lookup returns CDR1 SGHTA and CDR2 FQGNSA. The CDR3 region is CASSPRGGAGYGYTF. Written as DNA, the CDR3 is TGTGCCAGCAGCCCGAGGGGGGGGGCGGGCTATGGCTACACCTTC. The variable domain in full, completed from reference TRBV7-2 and TRBJ1-2, reads GAGVSQSPSNKVTEKGKDVELRCDPISGHTALYWYRQSLGQGLEFLIYFQGNSAPDKSGLPSDRFSAERTGGSVSTLTIQRTQQEDSAVYLCASSPRGGAGYGYTFGSGTRLTVV.

V gene TRBV19 combines with J gene TRBJ1-6, with no clear D. V shed 7 bases and J shed 8 bases, with 12 bases lying between them. Per germline, CDR1 LNHDA and CDR2 SQIVND (reference sequence). The CDR3 is made up of 13 amino acids. This CDR3 is CASKEAADSPLHF. Written as DNA, the CDR3 is TGTGCCAGTAAAGAGGCAGCCGATTCACCCCTCCACTTT.

The chain recombines TRBV19 with TRBJ2-5; the D gene is possibly TRBD1 (6 bases). V gave up 10 bases and J gave up 5 bases, with 11 bases separating them. The CDR3 sequence is 11 residues long. Germline CDR1 and CDR2: LNHDA and SQIVND (reference sequence). The CDR3: CATRQGETQYF. CDR3 in DNA: TGTGCCACTAGGCAGGGGGAGACCCAGTACTTC.

J is TRBJ2-3 and V is TRBV30; D is unresolved. The CDR3 is 12 amino acids. V lost 3 bases, J lost 2 bases, and 6 bases lay in between. Germline loops: CDR1 GTSNPN, CDR2 SVGIG (reference sequence). The CDR3 reads CAWSHTTDTQYF. In nucleotides, the CDR3 is TGTGCCTGGAGCCACACCACAGATACGCAGTATTTT.

This chain uses TRBV30 with TRBJ2-7; 7 bases align to TRBD1. Germline V lookup: CDR1 GTSNPN, CDR2 SVGIG (reference sequence). The CDR3 is 13 amino acids. V lost 0 bases and J lost 4; bases outside the gene matches: 3. The CDR3 DNA sequence: TGTGCCTGGAGTGTTGGGGACAGTTACGAGCAGTACTTC. Protein product: CAWSVGDSYEQYF.

The chain uses TRBV3-1 (or the pseudogene TRBV3-2) and TRBJ1-1; D perhaps matches TRBD1 (5 bases). V lost 0 bases and J lost 1, with 12 bases in between. CDR1 and CDR2 from the germline V gene are LGHDT and YNNKEL (reference sequence). The CDR3 length is 16 residues. The CDR3 DNA follows: TGTGCCAGCAGCCAAGAGGGCAGGGTTGCGAACACTGAAGCTTTCTTT. Translation: CASSQEGRVANTEAFF.

V is TRBV3-1 (or the pseudogene TRBV3-2) and J is TRBJ1-1; a weak D match, TRBD1 (5 bases). Trimming stripped 1 base from V and 10 bases from J, with 13 bases between. The CDR3 is 13 amino acids. Germline CDR1 LGHDT, CDR2 YNNKEL (reference sequence). The CDR3 loop is CASSQGLRGGAFF. DNA for the CDR3: TGTGCCAGCAGCCAAGGCCTTCGGGGGGGAGCTTTCTTT.

CDR3 residues: CSASFPSGAGELFF. The CDR3 region has the DNA TGCAGTGCTAGTTTCCCTAGCGGGGCCGGGGAGCTGTTTTTT. The chain employs TRBV20-1 and TRBJ2-2, with 9 bases lining up with TRBD2. V lost 3 bases to trimming and J lost 6 bases; unmatched junction nucleotides: 5. The germline V gene encodes CDR1 DFQATT and CDR2 SNEGSKA (reference sequence). The CDR3 consists of 14 residues.

The chain carries TRBV2 and TRBJ2-5, with 8 bases aligning to TRBD2. V gave up 1 base and J gave up 3 bases; unmatched junction bases: 7. Per germline, CDR1 SNHLY and CDR2 FYNNEI. The CDR3 length is 16 residues. CDR3 sequence (DNA): TGTGCCAGCAGTGAAGGGACTAGCCCCGTCAAAGAGACCCAGTACTTC. It codes for CASSEGTSPVKETQYF.

J is TRBJ2-7 and V is TRBV9; 10 bases are a match to TRBD1. The length of the CDR3 is 16 residues. Germline CDR1 and CDR2: SGDLS and YYNGEE. V trimming: 4 bases; J trimming: 4 bases; junction bases outside the gene matches: 11. The CDR3 DNA reads TGTGCCAGCAGCATCGGGGGGACAGGGGTCTCGTACGAGCAGTACTTC. Translating gives CASSIGGTGVSYEQYF.

This chain joins TRBV30 and TRBJ1-1; D remains unclear. V was cut by 0 bases and J by 11 bases, with 10 bases left in between. This CDR3 is built from 11 residues. Germline values: CDR1 GTSNPN, CDR2 SVGIG (reference sequence). CDR3 residues: CAWSVFAAAFF. The CDR3 DNA follows: TGTGCCTGGAGTGTATTCGCGGCCGCTTTCTTT.

Details on this clone: This sample also contains other DNA sequences that code for the same CDR3. The chain employs TRBV25-1 and TRBJ2-3; D is uncertain. Trimming left V 7 bases short and J 5 bases short, with 7 bases between. CDR1 is MGHDK and CDR2 is SYGVNS in the germline V gene. The CDR3 totals 11 residues. CDR3 coding DNA: TGTGCCAGCACCCCAGGAGATACGCAGTATTTT. The encoded protein is CASTPGDTQYF.

The rearrangement links TRBV5-1 to TRBJ1-1; unclear D gene. The CDR3 runs 13 residues. V was pared by 0 bases and J by 1 base, with 4 bases between. The germline V gene has CDR1 SGHRS and CDR2 YFSETQ. DNA of the CDR3: TGCGCCAGCAGCTTGGCCGGGAACACTGAAGCTTTCTTT. As protein: CASSLAGNTEAFF. Looking up the rest from reference TRBV5-1 and TRBJ1-1 gives the full variable domain: KAGVTQTPRYLIKTRGQQVTLSCSPISGHRSVSWYQQTPGQGLQFLFEYFSETQRNKGNFPGRFSGRQFSNSRSEMNVSTLELGDSALYLCASSLAGNTEAFFGQGTRLTVV.

The chain joins TRBV7-9 to TRBJ1-3; a possible D gene is TRBD1 (6 bases). Between the trimmed V and J ends, which lost 6 bases and 3 bases, there was a span of 12 bases. The V gene's germline CDR1 is SEHNR and CDR2 FQNEAQ (reference sequence). The length of the CDR3 is 14 residues. The chain's CDR3 is CASRAQGNGNTIYF. The DNA for the CDR3 is TGTGCCAGCAGGGCACAGGGCAATGGAAACACCATATATTTT. The full variable domain, its missing parts supplied by reference TRBV7-9 and TRBJ1-3, is DTGVSQNPRHKITKRGQNVTFRCDPISEHNRLYWYRQTLGQGPEFLTYFQNEAQLEKSRLLSDRFSAERPKGSFSTLEIQRTEQGDSAMYLCASRAQGNGNTIYFGEGSWLTVV.